The sequence of this T cell receptor (beta chain) was determined in a study of blood T cells in healthy people across ages (dated by TCRdb to the mid-2010s). Broadly, across the study: In model experiments, template switching captured roughly one uniquely barcoded TCR beta cDNA molecule for every two T cells. The study analyzed two additional independent replicas of 1 million unique cDNA reads from the same blood draw for two donors, one aged 18 to 29 and one aged 80 or older. Donors of different ages were randomly distributed across sequencing lanes to avoid experimental bias. The donors were split into four age groups: young (average around 17 years), middle-aged (more than 35), aged (62) and long-lived (approximately 80). The study measured age-related changes in TCR beta repertoire diversity using deep sequencing normalized with unique cDNA molecular identifiers.

This clonotype has just a few counts. Its antigen is unknown. Being one base from a much bigger clone, this may be a read error. Findings and caveats that apply to the study as a whole: Bulk unsorted PBMC profiling prevented conclusive comparison of naive and antigen-experienced compartments. Observed TCR beta diversity per million T cells fell roughly linearly with age, and a significant reduction was already apparent by age about 36. Observed TCR beta diversity correlated strongly with the percentage of naive T cells measured by flow cytometry. Compared with the aged group, more naive CD4+ T cells, fewer expanded clones and increased TCR diversity were shown by the long-lived group, suggesting age selection. Because the CMV infection status of the donors was unknown, age-related changes in expanded clonotypes may potentially have been confounded. Estimates of total diversity from one million sequenced T cells were regarded as lower bounds and underestimates.

Receptors were amplified or captured by 5' RACE. The instrument was an Illumina HiSeq 2500. The second PCR ran for roughly 7 to 12 cycles and used a J-beta primer mix along with a sample-barcoded 5' primer. A unique molecular identifier was introduced onto each TCR beta cDNA molecule by a template-switch 5' adaptor carrying 12 random nucleotides. At least 2.5 million CDR3-containing paired-end reads were obtained from each sample. The Mint cDNA synthesis kit, primed by a TRBC-specific oligonucleotide, was used to synthesize first-strand cDNA from all RNA. Following uracil-DNA glycosylase treatment, a first 18-cycle PCR with universal primers M1SS and BC2_uni_R was performed on all cDNA. As for how the authors treated the data: For normalization, 1 million high-quality reads were randomly selected from each sample, with every read carrying a distinct molecular identifier. Instead of being binned into consensus sequences, reads with shared molecular identifiers were discarded. MiTCR, run with a Q25 quality threshold and the strictest error-elimination algorithm, handled CDR3 identification, clonotype clustering and error correction. A nonparametric unseen species model with Euler transformation was used to estimate lower-bound total TCR beta diversity. TCRdb trimmed the raw reads at Q25, called clones with MiXCR and kept productive beta chains. Every entry covers one CDR3 protein and lists the most common genes and DNA from its rows. These V and J calls rely on TCRdb rather than the paper's analysis. Within this sample are 630,000 or so distinct CDR3 sequences, with 32% of them counted one time only. The ten largest account for roughly 14% of the sample.

The trim is 4 bases for V and 7 bases for J, with a gap of 15 bases between the germline ends. From the cysteine up to the phenylalanine, the CDR3 has a length of 13 residues. Here the CDR3 DNA is all that survives: 39 bases in frame from base 1. Via the germline V gene (reference sequence), CDR1 is SGHKS and CDR2 YYEKEE. The donors were a few dozen Caucasian individuals from Russia, aged about 6 to 100 years, who were systemically healthy. Each donor gave around 9.8 milliliters of peripheral blood, collected into EDTA-treated Vacutainer tubes. Ficoll-Paque density-gradient centrifugation was used to isolate PBMCs, with at least 6.5 million obtained per sample. Trizol reagent was used to extract total RNA from PBMCs, with at least 5 micrograms per sample. For every donor, flow cytometry on a PBMC aliquot measured the percentage of naive CD45RAhigh/CD27high T cells.

The sample comprised blood. This clonotype was sampled from an elderly woman in good health. Donor details come from another sample of the same person, matched by shared clones. This chain is built from TRBV5-5 and TRBJ2-7; no D segment can be confidently identified. Here is the DNA: TGTGCCAGCAGCCCCCAGGTGGGAAATGAGCAGTACTTC. Translated, this is CASSPQVGNEQYF.